The T cell receptor (beta chain) under discussion was sequenced for a study of blood T cell repertoires in COVID-19. Study information: Sites across the United States, Italy and Spain contributed samples from acute and convalescent COVID-19.

The CDR3 covers 11 residues. V lost 8 bases to trimming and J lost 6 bases, with 7 bases between them. Per the germline V gene, CDR1 is MNHNY and CDR2 is SVGAGI (reference sequence). Authors' data handling: Counts of nucleated cells, estimated from reference gene primer amplification, were obtained. The protocol was immunoSEQ multiplex PCR, while the TCRdb copy is restricted to in-frame clones and leaves out a portion. That table is the source of V, J and clone size, and D and trimming were worked out from the DNA. The sample lists under 150,000 clones, approximately 81% occurring once. The sequenced sample was peripheral blood. The chain joins TRBV6-6 to TRBJ2-2; D unresolved. The receptor comes from a human donor in a cohort sampled during active COVID-19. The CDR3 loop reads CASRDSGELFF. In DNA, the CDR3 is TGTGCCAGCCGCGATTCCGGGGAGCTGTTTTTT.